This T cell receptor (beta chain) was recovered during a study of identical twins. V gave up 1 base and J gave up 5 bases, with 12 bases separating them. Germline V lookup: CDR1 SGHRS, CDR2 YFSETQ. CDR3 length equals 15 residues. In TCRdb, the 5' RACE reads were re-called with MiXCR into one record per CDR3 protein. The data hold some 1,600,000 distinct CDR3 sequences, with around 29% observed a single time. This clonotype was observed a handful of times. Sample: cord blood. This receptor was identified in a newborn girl in good health. The rearrangement joins TRBV5-1 to TRBJ1-4; D remains unclear. CDR3 amino acids: CASSLIATANEKLFF. The CDR3 coding sequence is TGCGCCAGCAGCTTGATTGCGACGGCCAATGAAAAACTGTTTTTT.